The sequence of this TCR beta chain was determined in a study of radiotherapy plus CTLA-4 blockade in lung cancer. The protocol was immunoSEQ multiplex PCR, while the TCRdb copy is restricted to in-frame clones and leaves out a portion. The sample lists roughly 110,000 clones; roughly four fifths were seen once. The CDR3 runs to 14 residues. Germline V gene lookup returns CDR1 SGHDT and CDR2 YYEEEE. Unmatched junction bases numbered 1, after V lost 0 bases and J lost 3 bases. This clonotype originated in a human donor with non-small cell lung cancer that progressed on radiotherapy plus ipilimumab. Some clones in this sample may be carry-over from other donors' samples. The sequenced sample was peripheral blood, obtained from a patient treated with radiotherapy plus ipilimumab. The V gene is TRBV5-6, the J gene TRBJ2-5, with 8 bases aligning to TRBD1. CDR3 sequence (DNA): TGTGCCAGCAGCTTGGCAGGGGGCGAAGAGACCCAGTACTTC. Residues: CASSLAGGEETQYF. Drawing the rest from reference TRBV5-6 and TRBJ2-5, the complete variable domain is DAGVTQSPTHLIKTRGQQVTLRCSPKSGHDTVSWYQQALGQGPQFIFQYYEEEERQRGNFPDRFSGHQFPNYSSELNVNALLLGDSALYLCASSLAGGEETQYFGPGTRLLVL.